The next 7 T cell receptor beta chains were all read from a single sample in a study of Ad26.COV2.S vaccination and SARS-CoV-2 variants. Repertoires were generated with immunoSEQ multiplex PCR, while TCRdb's copy carries only in-frame clones and drops some. The table shows 410,000 or so clones, with around 92% occurring only once. Treatment here: some 19 received Ad26.COV2.S at low or high dose, single or two shots; about 5 received placebo; per-sample allocation not given. It was on day 63 after the first vaccine or placebo injection that samples were taken. The specimen was peripheral blood, collected in a trial of Ad26.COV2.S vaccine versus placebo. These receptors were taken from a person aged 18-65 years who received the Ad26.COV2.S COVID-19 vaccine or a placebo.

The chain recombines TRBV6-2 or TRBV6-3 with TRBJ2-7, with D perhaps TRBD2 (7 bases). The germline V gene encodes CDR1 MNHEY and CDR2 SVGEGT. This CDR3 comprises 15 residues. V was cut by 2 bases and J by 2 bases, with 13 bases left in between. CDR3 protein: CASSYLGGRAYEQYF. For the CDR3, the DNA is TGTGCCAGCAGTTACCTCGGGGGGCGTGCCTACGAGCAGTACTTC.

The V gene is TRBV29-1, the J gene TRBJ1-2; D is undetermined. Germline-derived CDR1 and CDR2 are SQVTM and ANQGSEA. The CDR3 extends over 14 amino acids. V dropped 1 base and J dropped 8 bases, with 17 bases sitting between them. In DNA form, the CDR3 reads TGCAGCGTTGAAGTGGTCCTGGTGGGCTCCGGCTACACCTTC. Protein sequence: CSVEVVLVGSGYTF.

This chain connects TRBV6-5 to TRBJ2-2; D possibly corresponds to TRBD1 (5 bases). The CDR3 is 16 amino acids. Germline CDR1 is MNHEY and CDR2 is SVGAGI. V shed 0 bases and J shed 0 bases, with 8 bases lying between them. The DNA of the CDR3 is TGTGCCAGCAGTTACTCACAGGCGACGAACACCGGGGAGCTGTTTTTT. Translating gives CASSYSQATNTGELFF.

This rearrangement joins TRBV14 to TRBJ2-2; maybe TRBD1 (5 bases). Trimming shortened V by 0 bases and J by 4 bases, and 15 bases separated the two germline ends. Per the germline V gene, CDR1 is SGHDN and CDR2 is FVKESK. The CDR3 has 17 residues. The CDR3 reads CASSQDGAGMGTGELFF. The CDR3 nucleotides read TGTGCCAGCAGCCAAGATGGGGCAGGGATGGGCACCGGGGAGCTGTTTTTT.

This clone has just one count. The chain uses TRBV3-1 (or the pseudogene TRBV3-2) and TRBJ2-7; a possible D gene is TRBD1 (5 bases). The germline CDR1 and CDR2 sequences are LGHDT and YNNKEL (reference sequence). The V gene lost 7 bases and the J gene lost 1 base, with 14 bases spanning the gap. This CDR3 contains 14 residues. Here the CDR3 DNA reads TGTGCCAGCACCCCCGCAGGGAAGTCCTACGAGCAGTACTTC. It encodes CASTPAGKSYEQYF.

The V gene is TRBV27, the J gene TRBJ2-5, with D maybe TRBD1 (6 bases). CDR1 is MNHEY, CDR2 SMNVEV, per germline (reference sequence). Trimming cost V 4 bases and J 2 bases, with 17 bases left between them. The CDR3 consists of 16 residues. CDR3 sequence reads: CASSYSLYRAQETQYF. The CDR3 DNA reads TGTGCCAGCAGTTATAGTTTATACAGGGCGCAAGAGACCCAGTACTTC.

The V and J genes are TRBV20-1 and TRBJ1-4; no firm D call. The V gene lost 3 bases and the J gene lost 2 bases, with 10 bases spanning the gap. The CDR3 is 14 amino acids. Germline V lookup: CDR1 DFQATT, CDR2 SNEGSKA (reference sequence). CDR3 nucleotide sequence: TGCAGTGCTAGTTCGAGAGGGACTAATGAAAAACTGTTTTTT. As protein: CSASSRGTNEKLFF.